Following are 3 T cell receptor beta chains from one sample sequenced in a study of vaccination and CD4 T cells after COVID-19. What these receptors recognize is not known. Sequence data for DNA of cultured CD4+ T cells were generated by the Oncomine TCR Beta short-read assay. One entry per CDR3 protein, called by TCRdb with MiXCR from the PCR reads. The sample lists about 13,000 distinct CDR3 sequences, 75% to 80% occurring once. Treatment reported: 10-day PBMC culture with coronavirus spike peptide pools or control peptides (ViraFEST assay). The specimen was CD4+ T cells from blood, cultured in vitro. Receptor source: a human donor who had recovered from COVID-19.

The chain joins TRBV27 to TRBJ1-5, with a weak D call TRBD1 (6 bases). The V end lost 5 bases, the J end lost 3 bases, and 17 bases lay between the germline ends. CDR3 length: 16 amino acids. Germline CDR1 is MNHEY and CDR2 is SMNVEV (reference sequence). The CDR3 loop reads CASSPKPTGPNQPQHF. Written as DNA, the CDR3 is TGTGCCAGCAGTCCTAAACCAACAGGGCCCAATCAGCCCCAGCATTTT.

V usage is TRBV4-1 and J usage is TRBJ2-3, with TRBD2 identical over 9 bases. Germline V CDR1 and CDR2: MGHRA, YSYEKL. V gave up 0 bases and J gave up 3 bases; unmatched junction bases: 7. The CDR3 loop spans 17 amino acids. CDR3: CASSQDGSGSVTDTQYF. CDR3 in DNA: TGCGCCAGCAGCCAAGATGGTAGCGGGAGTGTGACAGATACGCAGTATTTT.

The genes are TRBV7-2 and TRBJ2-5; D tentatively reads TRBD1 or TRBD2 (5 bases each). V dropped 8 bases and J dropped 2 bases, with 18 bases sitting between them. This CDR3 is built from 15 residues. CDR1 and CDR2 (germline): SGHTA, FQGNSA. The CDR3 protein is CASARSRDLQETQYF. CDR3 DNA: TGTGCCAGCGCTAGGTCCAGGGACCTTCAAGAGACCCAGTACTTC.